Listed below are T cell receptor beta chains from one sample, sequenced in a study of T cell responses to AZD1222 COVID-19 vaccine. The repertoire was sequenced with immunoSEQ multiplex PCR; TCRdb's copy has only in-frame clones and lacks some. The sample records more than 90,000 clones, around 84% being singletons. This specimen consisted of peripheral blood, obtained 28 days after the second AZD1222 dose. These receptors all come from an adult who received the AZD1222 COVID-19 vaccine. Both conserved end residues are part of each CDR3. D genes are given only for firm matches. Expanded clones are given a class, and other clones once, few, many or no size at all.

abundance: NA; v_gene: TRBV19; d_gene: TRBD1; j_gene: TRBJ2-2; CDR3nt: TGTGCCAGTAGGTCCGGGACAGGGTGGGCCGGGGAGCTGTTTTTT; CDR3aa: CASRSGTGWAGELFF
abundance: few; v_gene: TRBV10-3; d_gene: NA; j_gene: TRBJ1-5; CDR3nt: TGTGCCATCAGCAACGGGACTCCCAATCAGCCCCAGCATTTT; CDR3aa: CAISNGTPNQPQHF
abundance: once; v_gene: TRBV10-3; d_gene: NA; j_gene: TRBJ2-7; CDR3nt: TGTGCCATCAGTGAGCCGTACCTTCGGGGGTCCTCCTACGAGCAGTACTTC; CDR3aa: CAISEPYLRGSSYEQYF
abundance: NA; v_gene: TRBV6-5; d_gene: TRBD1; j_gene: TRBJ2-7; CDR3nt: TGTGCCAGCAACGACCCAGGGGACAGGGACTACGAGCAGTACTTC; CDR3aa: CASNDPGDRDYEQYF
abundance: NA; v_gene: TRBV9; d_gene: TRBD2; j_gene: TRBJ2-1; CDR3nt: TGTGCCAGCAGCCATCGCTTAGCGGGAGGGCCGGGTGAGCAGTTCTTC; CDR3aa: CASSHRLAGGPGEQFF
abundance: NA; v_gene: TRBV6-5; d_gene: TRBD1; j_gene: TRBJ1-2; CDR3nt: TGTGCCAGCAGTTACTCAACAGGGGGGGACTATGGCTACACCTTC; CDR3aa: CASSYSTGGDYGYTF
abundance: NA; v_gene: TRBV6-2/TRBV6-3; d_gene: TRBD2; j_gene: TRBJ2-2; CDR3nt: TGTGCCAGCAGCCTACGGCCGGGGGGTGTCGGGGAGCTGTTTTTT; CDR3aa: CASSLRPGGVGELFF
abundance: once; v_gene: TRBV2; d_gene: TRBD1; j_gene: TRBJ1-5; CDR3nt: TGTGCCAGCAGCTTAACGGGACAGGGTAATCAGCCCCAGCATTTT; CDR3aa: CASSLTGQGNQPQHF
abundance: once; v_gene: TRBV21-1; d_gene: NA; j_gene: TRBJ2-5; CDR3nt: TGTGCCAGCACCAAACCAGGGGGTTACTTAGTGGAGACCCAGTACTTC; CDR3aa: CASTKPGGYLVETQYF
abundance: NA; v_gene: TRBV7-2; d_gene: NA; j_gene: TRBJ2-5; CDR3nt: TGTGCCAGCAGCTCCCCAGGGACCCAGTACTTC; CDR3aa: CASSSPGTQYF
abundance: NA; v_gene: TRBV6-5; d_gene: TRBD1; j_gene: TRBJ2-7; CDR3nt: TGTGCCAGCAGAGCGACAGGGTTCTCCTACGAGCAGTACTTC; CDR3aa: CASRATGFSYEQYF
abundance: NA; v_gene: TRBV6-6; d_gene: NA; j_gene: TRBJ2-2; CDR3nt: TGTGCCAGCAGTATACTAGAGTACACCGGGGAGCTGTTTTTT; CDR3aa: CASSILEYTGELFF
abundance: once; v_gene: TRBV27; d_gene: NA; j_gene: TRBJ1-6; CDR3nt: TGTGCCAGCAGCTTCATGGGGGGCGGGGGATCACCCCTCCACTTT; CDR3aa: CASSFMGGGGSPLHF
abundance: once; v_gene: TRBV30; d_gene: TRBD1; j_gene: TRBJ1-2; CDR3nt: TGTGCCTGGAGTGCCCGGGACAGGGACTATGGCTACACCTTC; CDR3aa: CAWSARDRDYGYTF
abundance: NA; v_gene: TRBV10-3; d_gene: NA; j_gene: TRBJ1-5; CDR3nt: TGTGCCACAAGAGACTCATTAGTCGGACAGCCCCAGCATTTT; CDR3aa: CATRDSLVGQPQHF
abundance: once; v_gene: TRBV6-1; d_gene: NA; j_gene: TRBJ2-7; CDR3nt: TGTGCCAGCAGTGAGTCCTACCCGTCCTACGAGCAGTACTTC; CDR3aa: CASSESYPSYEQYF
abundance: NA; v_gene: TRBV7-8; d_gene: NA; j_gene: TRBJ2-7; CDR3nt: TGTGCCAGCAGCAGGGGACGTCGAAGTTACGAGCAGTACTTC; CDR3aa: CASSRGRRSYEQYF
abundance: NA; v_gene: TRBV14; d_gene: NA; j_gene: TRBJ2-2; CDR3nt: TGTGCCAGCAGCCAAGTCTCGAACACCGGGGAGCTGTTTTTT; CDR3aa: CASSQVSNTGELFF
abundance: NA; v_gene: TRBV27; d_gene: TRBD1; j_gene: TRBJ1-2; CDR3nt: TGTGCCAGCAGTCCCAAACGCAGGGGGCCGACTAACTATGGCTACACCTTC; CDR3aa: CASSPKRRGPTNYGYTF
abundance: NA; v_gene: TRBV4-1; d_gene: NA; j_gene: TRBJ1-2; CDR3nt: TGCGCCAGCAGCCTAATACCCCCGGAGGCCCGGGTAACTACTAACTATGGCTACACCTTC; CDR3aa: CASSLIPPEARVTTNYGYTF
abundance: NA; v_gene: TRBV10-3; d_gene: NA; j_gene: TRBJ2-5; CDR3nt: TGTGCCATCAGCGACGGGACTGTCCAAGAGACCCAGTACTTC; CDR3aa: CAISDGTVQETQYF
abundance: NA; v_gene: TRBV7-9; d_gene: NA; j_gene: TRBJ2-2; CDR3nt: TGTGCCAGCAGCCGTGGAGGGGGAGATACCGGGGAGCTGTTTTTT; CDR3aa: CASSRGGGDTGELFF